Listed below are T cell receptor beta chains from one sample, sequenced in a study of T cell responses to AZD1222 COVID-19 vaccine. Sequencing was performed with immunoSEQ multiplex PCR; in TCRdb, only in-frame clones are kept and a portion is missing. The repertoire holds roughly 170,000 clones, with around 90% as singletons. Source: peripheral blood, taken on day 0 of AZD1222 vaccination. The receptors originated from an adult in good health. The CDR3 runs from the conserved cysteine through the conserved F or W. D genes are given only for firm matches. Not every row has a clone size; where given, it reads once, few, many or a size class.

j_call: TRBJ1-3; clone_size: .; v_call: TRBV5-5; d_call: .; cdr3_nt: TGTGCCAGCAGCTTGGTCGGGGGACATGGAAACACCATATATTTT; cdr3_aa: CASSLVGGHGNTIYF
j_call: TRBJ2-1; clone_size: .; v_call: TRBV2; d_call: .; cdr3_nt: TGTGCCAGCTTGGACTCCTTCTACAATGAGCAGTTCTTC; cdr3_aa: CASLDSFYNEQFF
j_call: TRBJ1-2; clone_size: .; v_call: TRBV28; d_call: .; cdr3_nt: TGTGCCAGCAGTTTAAAAGCCATGGGAGCCTATGGCTACACCTTC; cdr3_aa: CASSLKAMGAYGYTF
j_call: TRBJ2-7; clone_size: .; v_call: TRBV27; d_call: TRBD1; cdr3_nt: TGTGCCAGCAGGCCAGCCTTTTTGGGACAGGGGGAAACCTACGAGCAGTACTTC; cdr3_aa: CASRPAFLGQGETYEQYF
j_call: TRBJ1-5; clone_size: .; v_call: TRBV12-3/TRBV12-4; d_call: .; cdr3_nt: TGTGCCAGCAGCTTCATTGGGGGTCAGCCCCAGCATTTT; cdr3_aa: CASSFIGGQPQHF
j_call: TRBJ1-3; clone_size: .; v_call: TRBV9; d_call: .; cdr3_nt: TGTGCCAGCAGCTCCGGGACCGATGGAAACACCATATATTTT; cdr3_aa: CASSSGTDGNTIYF
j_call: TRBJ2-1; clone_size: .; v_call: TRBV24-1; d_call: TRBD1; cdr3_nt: TGTGCCACCAGTGATCGCCGGGACAGGGCGGGCAATGAGCAGTTCTTC; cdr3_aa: CATSDRRDRAGNEQFF
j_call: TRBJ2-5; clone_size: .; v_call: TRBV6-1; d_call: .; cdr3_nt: TGTGCCAGCAGTGAATTGGGGGAGACCCAGTACTTC; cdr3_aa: CASSELGETQYF
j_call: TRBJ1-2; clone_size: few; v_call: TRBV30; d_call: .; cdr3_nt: TGTGCCTGGACCCTTGGGGGTTCGGGTGGCTACACCTTC; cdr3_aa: CAWTLGGSGGYTF
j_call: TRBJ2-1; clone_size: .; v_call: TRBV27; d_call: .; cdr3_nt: TGTGCCAGCAGTTTACAGGGGTCCTACAATGAGCAGTTCTTC; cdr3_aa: CASSLQGSYNEQFF
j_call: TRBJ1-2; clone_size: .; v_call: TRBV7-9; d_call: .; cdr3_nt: TGTGCCAGCAGCTTAGTCAAGGGCCACGGTGGCTACACCTTC; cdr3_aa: CASSLVKGHGGYTF
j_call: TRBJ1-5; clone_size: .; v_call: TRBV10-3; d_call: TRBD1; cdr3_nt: TGTGCCATCAGTGAGTCCCCAGGGGGTCAGCCCCAGCATTTT; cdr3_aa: CAISESPGGQPQHF
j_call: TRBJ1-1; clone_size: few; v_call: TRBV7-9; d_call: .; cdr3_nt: TGTGCCAGCAGCTTAGTAAACCGACTCAGGAGGAACACTGAAGCTTTCTTT; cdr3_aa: CASSLVNRLRRNTEAFF
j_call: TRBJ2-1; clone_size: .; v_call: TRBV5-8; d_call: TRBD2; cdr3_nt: TGTGCCAGCAGCTGGACTAGCGGGAACAATGAGCAGTTCTTC; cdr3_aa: CASSWTSGNNEQFF
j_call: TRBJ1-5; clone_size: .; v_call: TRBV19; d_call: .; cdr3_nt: TGTGCCAGTATTCCAAACTACGGGGGGGCTACAGGGCAGCCCCAGCATTTT; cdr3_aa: CASIPNYGGATGQPQHF